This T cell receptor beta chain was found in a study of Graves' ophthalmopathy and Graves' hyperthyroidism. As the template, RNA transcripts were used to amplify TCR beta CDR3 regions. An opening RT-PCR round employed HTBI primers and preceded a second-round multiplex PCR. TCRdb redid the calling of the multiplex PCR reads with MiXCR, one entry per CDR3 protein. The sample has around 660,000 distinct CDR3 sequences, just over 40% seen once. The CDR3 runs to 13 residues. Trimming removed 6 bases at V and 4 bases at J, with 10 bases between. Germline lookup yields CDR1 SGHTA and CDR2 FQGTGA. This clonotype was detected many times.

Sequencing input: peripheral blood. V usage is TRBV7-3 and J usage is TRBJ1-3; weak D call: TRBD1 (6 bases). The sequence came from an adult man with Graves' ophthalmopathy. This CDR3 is CASSQTGGNTIYF. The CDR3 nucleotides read TGTGCCAGCAGTCAGACAGGAGGAAACACCATATATTTT. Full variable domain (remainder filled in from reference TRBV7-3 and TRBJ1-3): GAGVSQTPSNKVTEKGKYVELRCDPISGHTALYWYRQSLGQGPEFLIYFQGTGAADDSGLPNDRFFAVRPEGSVSTLKIQRTERGDSAVYLCASSQTGGNTIYFGEGSWLTVV.